This T cell receptor (beta chain) was sequenced in a study of neurological immune-mediated disorders. Findings and caveats of the study: The most TCR clonal expansion was seen in HTLV-1-associated myelopathy, and the least was seen in multiple sclerosis, which fell below healthy controls.

In TCRdb, the 5' RACE reads were re-called with MiXCR into one record per CDR3 protein. The profile covers 25,000 or so distinct CDR3 sequences, with 9.5% to 15% appearing a single time and less than 9.5% taken by the ten largest. The V gene end was trimmed by 2 bases and the J gene end by 6 bases; junction bases not matched to a gene: 7. The CDR3 is made up of 15 amino acids. Germline lookup yields CDR1 SGHTA and CDR2 FQGTGA. In this sample, this clonotype turned up many times. Its specificity is unknown. The V call is TRBV7-3, the J call TRBJ2-1; 7 bases are a match to TRBD2. The source material was PBMCs. This clonotype originated in a man between 60 and 75 years old in good health. CDR3 nucleotide sequence: TGTGCCAGCAGCTTAGGGGCGGGAGTCTTCAATGAGCAGTTCTTC. Protein: CASSLGAGVFNEQFF.